Presented here are 2 T cell receptor beta chains from one specimen sequenced in a study of blood T cells in healthy people across ages. It was with a sample-barcoded 5' primer and a J-beta primer mix that a second PCR of roughly 7 to 12 cycles was run. TCRdb reprocessed the 5' RACE reads with MiXCR, giving one entry per CDR3 protein. This sample has about 780,000 distinct CDR3 sequences; 46% occur once, and the top ten carry roughly 20%. The sequenced material came from blood. These receptors originate from an elderly man in good health.

This clonotype was observed a few times. The chain employs TRBV7-8 and TRBJ2-7, with D perhaps TRBD2 (5 bases). CDR1 and CDR2 from the germline V gene are SGHVS and FQNEAQ. The CDR3 is 16 residues long. Trimming took off 5 bases at V and 5 bases at J, with 22 bases between the two ends. CDR3 DNA: TGTGCCAGCAGCCTCCAGAGTGGCTTTGCGGGTCACGAGCAGTACTTC. It yields the protein CASSLQSGFAGHEQYF.

There are a few counts of this clonotype. V is TRBV12-3 or TRBV12-4 and J is TRBJ2-3; tentatively, D is TRBD2 (5 bases). There are 12 residues in the CDR3. Trimming took 1 base from V and 8 from J, leaving 7 bases between them. As DNA, the CDR3 is TGTGCCAGCAGTTTAGATCGGGGTACGCAGTATTTT. Its protein product is CASSLDRGTQYF.